This T cell receptor (beta chain) was sequenced during a study of blood T cell repertoires in COVID-19. Study details: COVID-19 samples, acute and convalescent, were from the United States, Italy and Spain. PBMCs, B-cell-depleted T cells, or T cells were the source of the cDNA or gDNA that made up the material.

Germline assignment: CDR1 LNHDA and CDR2 SQIVND (reference sequence). The CDR3 length is 12 residues. V was cut by 6 bases and J by 4 bases, with 9 bases left in between. Original handling: The authors estimated nucleated cell counts from reference gene primer amplification. The data were produced by immunoSEQ multiplex PCR, yet TCRdb's version contains in-frame clones alone and is incomplete. V and J calls and clone size follow that table, whereas D and trimming were derived from the DNA. The repertoire includes 150,000 or so clones, about 74% of them detected once, and about 3% sits in the top ten.

The source of this sequence is a woman of 80 years or more with acute or convalescent COVID-19. This chain joins TRBV19 and TRBJ1-2; possibly TRBD1 for D (6 bases). Sequencing was performed on peripheral blood. The CDR3 protein is CASRPDSYGYTF. DNA for the CDR3: TGTGCCAGTAGGCCGGACAGCTATGGCTACACCTTC.